The clone carrying this T cell receptor (beta chain) is a singleton in its sample. This sample stems from a study of shared clonotypes between healthy human individuals. Study context: CD4 naive cells filled three plates per donor, CD4 memory three, CD8 naive two and CD8 memory one.

V was trimmed by 4 bases and J by 6 bases, leaving 13 bases between them. Germline V gene sequence: CDR1 MGHDK, CDR2 SYGVNS. This CDR3 comprises 14 residues. Deep level was the assay's run setting. TCRdb's copy holds only in-frame clones and misses some; the assay was immunoSEQ multiplex PCR. This table has roughly 2.2 million clones, approximately 90% appearing once. The J gene is TRBJ2-1, the V gene TRBV25-1, with D possibly matching TRBD2 (6 bases). The sample taken for sequencing was naive CD4+ T cells from PBMCs. As to subset: CD45RA+ positively selected. The source of this sequence is a man aged 18-30 years in good health. Some clones in this sample may be carry-over from other donors' samples. The CDR3 here is CASSGGDRVNEQFF. CDR3 in DNA: TGTGCCAGCAGTGGGGGGGATCGGGTCAATGAGCAGTTCTTC.